Shown below are 28 T cell receptor beta chains from a single sample sequenced in a study of beta chain features in type 1 diabetes. Study-wide results and limits: Shorter TCRB CDR3s, moderately but significantly so, marked every one of the four CD4+ subsets in Type 1 diabetes patients.

The entirety of the isolated RNA underwent reverse transcription, so expressed TCRB transcripts were sequenced. TCRdb keeps only in-frame clones here, not all; method: immunoSEQ multiplex PCR. This sample has about 660,000 clones, with about 14% found just once. What these receptors recognize is not known. Material: naive CD4+ T cells from blood. These receptors were taken from a young man with type 1 diabetes.

This clone has more than one count but fewer than ten. The chain couples TRBV7-3 to TRBJ2-7; tentatively, D is TRBD1 (5 bases). Germline V CDR1 and CDR2: SGHTA, FQGTGA. The CDR3 is 13 residues long. The ends were cut back, 0 bases at V and 4 bases at J, with 7 bases in the middle. The CDR3 nucleotides read TGTGCCAGCAGCTTAACGAAGGGGTACGAGCAGTACTTC. Translation gives CASSLTKGYEQYF.

This clone was detected only a few times. The chain carries TRBV19 and TRBJ2-7, with 8 nucleotides matching TRBD1. The CDR3 totals 14 residues. Trimming at V came to 6 bases and at J to 1 base, leaving 5 bases not matched to a gene. CDR1 is LNHDA, CDR2 SQIVND, per germline (reference sequence). CDR3 loop: CASRRTGSSYEQYF. DNA of the CDR3: TGTGCCAGTAGGAGGACAGGGTCTTCCTACGAGCAGTACTTC.

The J gene is TRBJ1-6, the V gene TRBV10-3, with D perhaps TRBD1 (5 bases). Germline CDR1 and CDR2: ENHRY and SYGVKD. Between the trimmed V and J ends, which lost 5 bases and 6 bases, there was a span of 14 bases. This CDR3 has 15 residues. The CDR3 spells CAISSGTGRNSPLHF. The CDR3, as DNA: TGTGCCATCAGTTCCGGGACCGGCCGTAATTCACCCCTCCACTTT.

The chain combines TRBV9 with TRBJ2-3; 7 nucleotides agree with TRBD2. Trimming took 0 bases from V and 1 from J; bases not matched to a gene: 8. The CDR3 totals 17 residues. Germline lookup yields CDR1 SGDLS and CDR2 YYNGEE. This chain's CDR3 is CASSVVAGSGGTDTQYF. CDR3 bases: TGTGCCAGCAGCGTAGTGGCCGGGAGCGGGGGCACAGATACGCAGTATTTT.

The V call is TRBV2, the J call TRBJ2-5, with 13 nucleotides matching TRBD2. Germline trimming cut 5 bases from V and 5 bases from J; bases unmatched to any gene: 5. From germline, CDR1 is SNHLY and CDR2 FYNNEI. There are 15 residues in the CDR3. The DNA of the CDR3 is TGTGCCAGCAGTCTAGGACTAGCGGGAGTGGAGACCCAGTACTTC. Translating gives CASSLGLAGVETQYF.

The V gene is TRBV30, the J gene TRBJ2-5, with 8 bases that match TRBD2. The CDR3 length is 17 residues. The trim removed 2 bases at V and 5 bases at J, leaving 16 bases unmatched. Germline V gene sequence: CDR1 GTSNPN, CDR2 SVGIG (reference sequence). CDR3: CAWSSGLGGLALETQYF. The CDR3 bases are TGTGCCTGGAGTTCCGGCCTCGGAGGACTAGCTCTTGAGACCCAGTACTTC.

This clone was seen only a few times. The CDR3 loop reads CASSPPNGGMETQYF. The CDR3 DNA sequence: TGTGCCAGCTCACCACCGAACGGTGGTATGGAGACCCAGTACTTC. The V call is TRBV18, the J call TRBJ2-5; D is undetermined. Trimming left V 0 bases short and J 5 bases short, with 13 bases between. CDR1 and CDR2 (germline): KGHSH, LQKENI. The CDR3 sequence is 15 residues long.

As for this clone: The sample contains more than one DNA sequence encoding this CDR3. V is TRBV28 and J is TRBJ2-7; no definite D call. The CDR3 covers 11 residues. Trimming took off 4 bases at V and 1 base at J, with 2 bases between the two ends. Germline V gene data show CDR1 as MDHEN and CDR2 as SYDVKM. The CDR3 here is CASSWSYEQYF. The CDR3 DNA follows: TGTGCCAGCAGTTGGTCCTACGAGCAGTACTTC.

The rearrangement links TRBV30 to TRBJ2-4; 9 bases align to TRBD2. This CDR3 region has 18 residues. V was clipped by 0 bases and J by 0 bases; unmatched bases: 9. The germline gives CDR1 GTSNPN, CDR2 SVGIG (reference sequence). The CDR3 coding sequence is TGTGCCTGGAGTGTAATTGGACTAGCGACTCTAGCCAAAAACATTCAGTACTTC. Encoded protein: CAWSVIGLATLAKNIQYF.

In this sample, this clone turned up a few times. This chain joins TRBV29-1 and TRBJ1-1; D gene ambiguous. Germline-derived CDR1 and CDR2 are SQVTM and ANQGSEA. V gave up 4 bases and J gave up 4 bases, with 10 bases separating them. CDR3 length equals 12 residues. The CDR3 nucleotides are TGCAGCGTTGTTGTGGTAAGCACTGAAGCTTTCTTT. Its translation is CSVVVVSTEAFF.

The V and J genes are TRBV7-3 and TRBJ2-3; possibly TRBD2 for D (5 bases). The CDR3 length is 14 residues. The V and J ends lost 1 base and 4 bases respectively, with 9 bases between them. Germline V gene data show CDR1 as SGHTA and CDR2 as FQGTGA. The CDR3 protein is CASSLNGLSDTQYF. The CDR3 bases are TGTGCCAGCAGCTTAAACGGACTGTCAGATACGCAGTATTTT.

This clone was counted a few times. The rearrangement uses TRBV18 and TRBJ1-1; the D gene is possibly TRBD1 (6 bases). CDR3 length: 13 residues. CDR1 and CDR2 (germline): KGHSH, LQKENI. The V end was cut by 6 bases, the J end by 5 bases, with 13 bases between. In nucleotides, the CDR3 is TGTGCCAGCTCCAGTGGGGGGCGGACTGAAGCTTTCTTT. Residues: CASSSGGRTEAFF. The full variable domain, rest sourced from reference TRBV18 and TRBJ1-1, is NAGVMQNPRHLVRRRGQEARLRCSPMKGHSHVYWYRQLPEEGLKFMVYLQKENIIDESGMPKERFSAEFPKEGPSILRIQQVVRGDSAAYFCASSSGGRTEAFFGQGTRLTVV.

The chain carries TRBV7-3 and TRBJ2-3; the D is unclear. Germline CDR1 and CDR2: SGHTA and FQGTGA. Trimming took off 4 bases at V and 6 bases at J, with 14 bases between the two ends. The CDR3 is made up of 14 amino acids. The chain's CDR3 is CASSSPVVGDTQYF. The CDR3 DNA reads TGTGCCAGCAGCTCCCCGGTCGTGGGGGATACGCAGTATTTT. Combining the CDR3 with reference TRBV7-3 and TRBJ2-3 gives the whole variable domain GAGVSQTPSNKVTEKGKYVELRCDPISGHTALYWYRQSLGQGPEFLIYFQGTGAADDSGLPNDRFFAVRPEGSVSTLKIQRTERGDSAVYLCASSSPVVGDTQYFGPGTRLTVL.

Only a few counts were recorded for this clone. The sample contains more than one DNA sequence encoding this CDR3. J is TRBJ2-7 and V is TRBV20-1, with D uncertain. Trimming removed 6 bases from V and 3 bases from J, with 6 bases in between. Germline V gene sequence: CDR1 DFQATT, CDR2 SNEGSKA (reference sequence). This CDR3 has 10 amino acids. CDR3 in amino acids: CSAESYEQYF. CDR3 DNA sequence: TGCAGTGCGGAGAGCTACGAGCAGTACTTC.

The sample holds a few counts of this clone. The CDR3 region is CAWSGQRGALTDTQYF. The CDR3 DNA sequence: TGTGCCTGGAGTGGCCAGCGGGGCGCCCTCACAGATACGCAGTATTTT. The rearrangement joins TRBV30 to TRBJ2-3, with 7 bases that match TRBD2. V gave up 1 base and J gave up 2 bases; unmatched junction bases: 9. The CDR3 covers 16 residues. Germline V lookup: CDR1 GTSNPN, CDR2 SVGIG (reference sequence).

In its sample, this clone was seen a few times. The CDR3, as DNA: TGTGCCAGCAGGAACCTAAGAGAACAGGCAGATCAAGAGACCCAGTACTTC. Residues: CASRNLREQADQETQYF. The chain couples TRBV21-1 to TRBJ2-5; TRBD1 is the table's D call, not checked against the DNA. TRBV21-1 is designated a pseudogene. The CDR3 totals 17 residues.

This rearrangement joins TRBV7-2 to TRBJ1-3; 7 bases align to TRBD1. The trim removed 4 bases at V and 8 bases at J, leaving 11 bases unmatched. The CDR3 contains 15 residues. Germline assignment: CDR1 SGHTA and CDR2 FQGNSA. Here the CDR3 reads CASSSPVTGSDTIYF. The CDR3, as DNA: TGTGCCAGCAGCTCACCCGTGACAGGGAGTGACACCATATATTTT.

This clone turned up a few times. The V gene is TRBV7-9, the J gene TRBJ2-1, with a possible D match to TRBD2 (6 bases). In germline, CDR1 is SEHNR, CDR2 FQNEAQ (reference sequence). Between the trimmed V and J ends, which lost 5 bases and 4 bases, there was a span of 15 bases. The CDR3 covers 15 residues. The DNA of the CDR3 is TGTGCCAGCAGCCTAGGGAGGACCCCGTACAATGAGCAGTTCTTC. Translating it yields CASSLGRTPYNEQFF.

This chain uses TRBV10-3 with TRBJ2-3; D not resolved. Trimming shortened V by 4 bases and J by 2 bases, and 16 bases separated the two germline ends. This CDR3 comprises 16 residues. Germline V gives CDR1 ENHRY, CDR2 SYGVKD. The CDR3 region is CAISALDGVTTDTQYF. CDR3 coding DNA: TGTGCCATCAGTGCCCTGGACGGAGTAACCACAGATACGCAGTATTTT.

The chain carries TRBV6-5 and TRBJ1-4; no clear D. Germline V CDR1 and CDR2: MNHEY, SVGAGI. With 6 bases removed from V and 3 bases from J, the gap between germline ends came to 14 bases. This CDR3 contains 15 residues. For the CDR3, the DNA is TGTGCCAGCAGCCGAACCGAGTCCCCTAATGAAAAACTGTTTTTT. Its protein is CASSRTESPNEKLFF.

On this clone: Other DNA sequences in this specimen translate into the identical CDR3. This chain connects TRBV30 to TRBJ1-1; D remains unclear. Germline CDR1 and CDR2: GTSNPN and SVGIG (reference sequence). V was pared by 3 bases and J by 7 bases, with 6 bases between. The CDR3 spans 10 residues. For the CDR3, the DNA is TGTGCCTGGAGGAGGGTTGAAGCTTTCTTT. This translates into CAWRRVEAFF.

In its sample, this clone was seen a few times. The chain has TRBV5-1 and TRBJ2-1; a possible D gene is TRBD2 (5 bases). This CDR3 comprises 13 residues. Deletions cut 3 bases from V and 10 bases from J, with 14 bases between. CDR1 is SGHRS and CDR2 is YFSETQ in the germline V gene. The CDR3 DNA sequence: TGCGCCAGCAGCTGGGGAGACGGACGAGAGCAGTTCTTC. This codes for CASSWGDGREQFF.

The chain joins TRBV5-6 to TRBJ2-5; D gene uncertain. Germline V gene sequence: CDR1 SGHDT, CDR2 YYEEEE. Trimming took 1 base from V and 1 from J, leaving 8 bases between them. This CDR3 region has 14 residues. The CDR3 DNA sequence: TGTGCCAGCAGCTTGATGTCTTTCCAAGAGACCCAGTACTTC. Protein: CASSLMSFQETQYF.

The rearrangement links TRBV18 to TRBJ2-1; D is perhaps TRBD2 (6 bases). Germline CDR1 KGHSH, CDR2 LQKENI. The CDR3 sequence is 16 residues long. Trimming shortened V by 3 bases and J by 3 bases, and 15 bases separated the two germline ends. The DNA for the CDR3 is TGTGCCAGCTCACCGGCCGGAACTAGCCGCTACAATGAGCAGTTCTTC. Translation gives CASSPAGTSRYNEQFF. Together with reference TRBV18 and TRBJ2-1, the CDR3 gives the full variable domain: NAGVMQNPRHLVRRRGQEARLRCSPMKGHSHVYWYRQLPEEGLKFMVYLQKENIIDESGMPKERFSAEFPKEGPSILRIQQVVRGDSAAYFCASSPAGTSRYNEQFFGPGTRLTVL.

Written as DNA, the CDR3 is TGCGCCAGCAGCCTAGGACAGCAAAACATTCAGTACTTC. It encodes CASSLGQQNIQYF. The chain recombines TRBV5-1 with TRBJ2-4; maybe TRBD1 (6 bases). CDR1 SGHRS and CDR2 YFSETQ come from the germline V gene. The germline V and J ends were trimmed by 4 bases and 5 bases, with 10 bases remaining between them. This CDR3 has 13 residues.

This chain uses TRBV28 with TRBJ2-3; maybe TRBD2 (6 bases). V was cut by 6 bases and J by 1 base, with 20 bases left in between. Looked up from germline, CDR1 is MDHEN and CDR2 is SYDVKM. The CDR3 is 17 amino acids. DNA for the CDR3: TGTGCCAGCAGCCCTCCCGAAGGGACTTCCGGCACAGATACGCAGTATTTT. Translation gives CASSPPEGTSGTDTQYF.

V is TRBV30 and J is TRBJ1-5; D is undetermined. Germline values: CDR1 GTSNPN, CDR2 SVGIG (reference sequence). V lost 4 bases, J lost 0 bases, and 22 bases lay in between. This CDR3 spans 18 amino acids. The CDR3 reads CAWMVTTPRGYSNQPQHF. For the CDR3, the DNA is TGTGCCTGGATGGTGACAACCCCACGCGGGTATAGCAATCAGCCCCAGCATTTT.

This clone was counted between two and nine times. The rearrangement joins TRBV6-6 to TRBJ2-7; D is ambiguous. V was clipped by 0 bases and J by 2 bases, with 8 bases between them. CDR1 is MNHNY and CDR2 is SVGAGI in the germline V gene (reference sequence). The CDR3 spans 14 residues. The CDR3 coding sequence is TGTGCCAGCAGTTACTCGACTGGGGCCTACGAGCAGTACTTC. Protein product: CASSYSTGAYEQYF.